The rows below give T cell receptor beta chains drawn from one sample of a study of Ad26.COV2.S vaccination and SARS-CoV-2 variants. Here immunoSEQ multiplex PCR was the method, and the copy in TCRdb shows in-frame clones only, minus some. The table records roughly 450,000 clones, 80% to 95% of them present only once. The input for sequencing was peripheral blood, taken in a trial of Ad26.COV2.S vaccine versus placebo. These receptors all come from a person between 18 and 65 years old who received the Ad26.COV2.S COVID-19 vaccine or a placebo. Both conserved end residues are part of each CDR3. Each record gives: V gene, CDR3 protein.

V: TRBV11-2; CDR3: CASSLTPGSPGSRAYEQYF
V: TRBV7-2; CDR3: CASSPRTSGVAKNIQYF
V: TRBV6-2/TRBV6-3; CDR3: CASSYLAGYEQYF
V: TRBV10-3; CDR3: CATARGTEAFF
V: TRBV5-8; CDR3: CASSLVINWQANYGYTF
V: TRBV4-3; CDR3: CASSQVGGMDGYTF
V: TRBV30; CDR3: CAWSLELFFSYNEQFF
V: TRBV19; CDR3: CASSIPRGVYGYTF
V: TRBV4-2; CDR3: CASSQVATGNNEKLFF
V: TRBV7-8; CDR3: CASSFEGTMNTEAFF